Below, 16 T cell receptor beta chains from the same sample are listed, as sequenced in a study of blood T cell repertoires in COVID-19. Sequencing was performed with immunoSEQ multiplex PCR; in TCRdb, only in-frame clones are kept and a portion is missing. The sample includes 250,000 to 350,000 clones, 75% to 90% of them seen just once. What was sequenced was peripheral blood. The receptors come from a woman aged 55-69 years with acute or convalescent COVID-19.

The rearrangement joins TRBV19 to TRBJ2-5, with a weak D call TRBD1 (5 bases). This CDR3 spans 16 amino acids. Trimming took off 2 bases at V and 5 bases at J, with 18 bases between the two ends. Per the germline V gene, CDR1 is LNHDA and CDR2 is SQIVND (reference sequence). CDR3 residues: CASSIRQGLGSETQYF. The DNA of the CDR3 is TGTGCCAGTAGTATAAGGCAGGGTCTTGGATCGGAGACCCAGTACTTC.

J is TRBJ2-2 and V is TRBV7-9; D is unresolved. The CDR3 length is 11 residues. Germline V gene sequence: CDR1 SEHNR, CDR2 FQNEAQ (reference sequence). V shed 4 bases and J shed 7 bases, with 4 bases lying between them. CDR3 sequence reads: CASSSFGELFF. The CDR3 DNA sequence: TGTGCCAGCAGCTCCTTCGGGGAGCTGTTTTTT.

This clone came up once. This rearrangement joins TRBV7-2 to TRBJ1-2; D is possibly TRBD1 (5 bases). This CDR3 has 16 residues. Trimming removed 4 bases from V and 5 bases from J, with 20 bases in between. In germline, CDR1 is SGHTA, CDR2 FQGNSA. As DNA, the CDR3 is TGTGCCAGCAGCTCTAGGGGATTGACTGGAGCTTATGGCTACACCTTC. It codes for CASSSRGLTGAYGYTF.

This sequence joins TRBV7-3 and TRBJ1-2, with 7 positions matching TRBD1. The germline V gene encodes CDR1 SGHTA and CDR2 FQGTGA. The CDR3 runs to 14 residues. Germline trimming cut 5 bases from V and 2 bases from J; bases unmatched to any gene: 5. CDR3 nucleotide sequence: TGTGCCAGCAGCGAATCGACAGGGAACTATGGCTACACCTTC. Translating it yields CASSESTGNYGYTF. Together with reference TRBV7-3 and TRBJ1-2, the CDR3 gives the full variable domain: GAGVSQTPSNKVTEKGKYVELRCDPISGHTALYWYRQSLGQGPEFLIYFQGTGAADDSGLPNDRFFAVRPEGSVSTLKIQRTERGDSAVYLCASSESTGNYGYTFGSGTRLTVV.

The chain recombines TRBV12-3 or TRBV12-4 with TRBJ1-5; 8 bases line up with TRBD1. J was trimmed by 5 bases and V by 7 bases; bases with no gene match: 4. The CDR3 runs 13 residues. The CDR3 coding sequence is TGTGCCAGCACCCTGACAGGGGATCAGCCCCAGCATTTT. Residues: CASTLTGDQPQHF.

The rearrangement links TRBV27 to TRBJ1-5, with 11 bases matching TRBD1. Germline V CDR1 and CDR2: MNHEY, SMNVEV (reference sequence). Germline trimming cut 6 bases from V and 4 bases from J; bases unmatched to any gene: 8. The CDR3 is 16 residues long. Here the CDR3 reads CASSVAGTGGNQPQHF. The CDR3 DNA follows: TGTGCCAGCAGCGTCGCCGGGACAGGGGGGAATCAGCCCCAGCATTTT.

This chain connects TRBV3-1 (or the pseudogene TRBV3-2) to TRBJ2-1, with D maybe TRBD2 (6 bases). Germline CDR1 and CDR2: LGHDT and YNNKEL (reference sequence). Deletions cut 1 base from V and 9 bases from J, with 10 bases between. CDR3 length equals 13 residues. The chain's CDR3 is CASSQAGGAEQFF. CDR3 in DNA: TGTGCCAGCAGCCAAGCTGGCGGGGCTGAGCAGTTCTTC.

This clone was counted a single time. The chain uses TRBV2 and TRBJ1-2, with D perhaps matching TRBD1 (6 bases). The V end lost 4 bases, the J end lost 3 bases, and 12 bases lay between the germline ends. Germline-derived CDR1 and CDR2 are SNHLY and FYNNEI. The length of the CDR3 is 14 residues. CDR3: CASSGDNYYYGYTF. The CDR3 DNA is TGTGCCAGCAGTGGGGACAATTACTACTATGGCTACACCTTC.

This clone was recorded once. CDR3 region: CASSFWQGGELFF. The CDR3, as DNA: TGTGCCAGCAGTTTCTGGCAGGGCGGGGAGCTGTTTTTT. The V call is TRBV27, the J call TRBJ2-2; tentative D call: TRBD1 (5 bases). The CDR3 has 13 residues. Germline V lookup: CDR1 MNHEY, CDR2 SMNVEV (reference sequence). V shed 3 bases and J shed 7 bases, with 9 bases lying between them.

V and J are TRBV3-1 (or the pseudogene TRBV3-2) and TRBJ1-5; TRBD1 is a possible D gene (6 bases). CDR3 size: 14 residues. Germline V gives CDR1 LGHDT, CDR2 YNNKEL (reference sequence). The V gene lost 3 bases and the J gene lost 3 bases, with 9 bases spanning the gap. The CDR3 spells CASSHSGDNQPQHF. CDR3 DNA: TGTGCCAGCAGCCACTCAGGGGACAATCAGCCCCAGCATTTT.

This chain joins TRBV3-1 (or the pseudogene TRBV3-2) and TRBJ2-3, with TRBD1 matching over 7 bases. The CDR3 consists of 16 residues. V shed 5 bases and J 2 bases; nucleotides not matched to a gene: 10. The V gene's germline CDR1 is LGHDT and CDR2 YNNKEL (reference sequence). Written as DNA, the CDR3 is TGTGCCAGCAGCTCTGGCAAGGGGGCCACCACAGATACGCAGTATTTT. It encodes CASSSGKGATTDTQYF.

This clone was observed once. The chain combines TRBV24-1 with TRBJ2-5, with D maybe TRBD1 (6 bases). CDR1 and CDR2 from the germline V gene are KGHDR and SFDVKD. The germline V and J ends were trimmed by 1 base and 5 bases, with 13 bases remaining between them. The CDR3 is made up of 15 amino acids. The CDR3 sequence: CATSDFLGAPETQYF. As DNA, the CDR3 is TGTGCCACCAGTGATTTTTTGGGGGCGCCTGAGACCCAGTACTTC.

The chain has TRBV2 and TRBJ1-5; no definite D call. The CDR3 is 14 residues long. Between the trimmed V and J ends, which lost 1 base and 0 bases, there was a span of 4 bases. CDR1 is SNHLY and CDR2 is FYNNEI in the germline V gene. The CDR3 region has the DNA TGTGCCAGCAGTGAAGGACTTAGCAATCAGCCCCAGCATTTT. It encodes CASSEGLSNQPQHF.

V usage is TRBV11-2 and J usage is TRBJ1-4, with D maybe TRBD1 (6 bases). Trimming left V 2 bases short and J 8 bases short, with 15 bases between. The germline CDR1 and CDR2 sequences are SGHAT and FQNNGV. The length of the CDR3 is 15 residues. CDR3 nucleotide sequence: TGTGCCAGCAGCTTATACACGGGGGGCAACGAAAAACTGTTTTTT. This codes for CASSLYTGGNEKLFF.

The genes are TRBV6-1 and TRBJ1-5; TRBD1 aligns across 12 bases. Germline V gene lookup returns CDR1 MNHNS and CDR2 SASEGT. CDR3 size: 19 residues. The V gene end was trimmed by 3 bases and the J gene end by 1 base; junction bases not matched to a gene: 10. The CDR3 DNA reads TGTGCCAGCAGTGATAGGGGGACAGGGGGCTTGGTAAGCAATCAGCCCCAGCATTTT. This gives the protein CASSDRGTGGLVSNQPQHF.

The rearrangement links TRBV19 to TRBJ2-3; 9 positions match TRBD1. V shed 7 bases and J 3 bases; nucleotides not matched to a gene: 5. CDR3 length: 14 residues. CDR1 LNHDA and CDR2 SQIVND come from the germline V gene (reference sequence). This CDR3 reads CASNPTGGTDTQYF. CDR3 DNA sequence: TGTGCCAGTAATCCGACAGGGGGGACAGATACGCAGTATTTT. The full variable domain, rest sourced from reference TRBV19 and TRBJ2-3, is DGGITQSPKYLFRKEGQNVTLSCEQNLNHDAMYWYRQDPGQGLRLIYYSQIVNDFQKGDIAEGYSVSREKKESFPLTVTSAQKNPTAFYLCASNPTGGTDTQYFGPGTRLTVL.